One sample yielded the 22 T cell receptor beta chains listed below, sequenced in a study of cytomegalovirus exposure and HLA in healthy donors. PCR involved 60 Vbeta and 13 Jbeta primers. TCRdb keeps only in-frame clones here, not all; method: immunoSEQ multiplex PCR. The table has 100,000 to 130,000 clones, roughly 80% seen once. Sequencing was performed on PBMCs. These receptors were taken from a man in his thirties or forties in good health and CMV-seronegative.

Only one count was recorded for this clone. This sequence joins TRBV6-1 and TRBJ2-1; 7 nucleotides align to TRBD2. With V trimmed by 2 bases and J by 8 bases, 9 bases remained unmatched. The germline V gene encodes CDR1 MNHNS and CDR2 SASEGT. The CDR3 totals 15 residues. This chain's CDR3 is CASSENEASGHEQFF. The CDR3 DNA is TGTGCCAGCAGTGAAAATGAGGCTAGCGGTCATGAGCAGTTCTTC.

This clone is a singleton in its sample. This rearrangement joins TRBV10-3 to TRBJ2-5; no clear D. Germline V gives CDR1 ENHRY, CDR2 SYGVKD. V was shortened by 2 bases and J by 5 bases, with 9 bases between the two germline ends. The CDR3 is 13 residues long. The CDR3 nucleotides are TGTGCCATCAGTGAGCTACCAGCGGAGACCCAGTACTTC. This sequence encodes CAISELPAETQYF.

The chain has TRBV2 and TRBJ2-7; 7 nucleotides align to TRBD1. V was pared by 6 bases and J by 2 bases, with 7 bases of the junction left unmatched. Per germline, CDR1 SNHLY and CDR2 FYNNEI. This CDR3 is built from 14 residues. The CDR3 DNA follows: TGTGCCAGCAGCGCCGAAAGGGGGCCCTACGAGCAGTACTTC. Encoded protein: CASSAERGPYEQYF.

CDR3 in amino acids: CASSLSSGRGYEQYF. The DNA for the CDR3 is TGTGCCAGCAGCTTAAGTAGCGGGAGGGGTTACGAGCAGTACTTC. The chain couples TRBV13 to TRBJ2-7; TRBD2 agrees at 11 bases. Germline trimming cut 2 bases from V and 4 bases from J; bases unmatched to any gene: 4. This CDR3 spans 15 amino acids. The germline CDR1 and CDR2 sequences are PRHDT and FYEKMQ (reference sequence).

The chain is built from TRBV25-1 and TRBJ1-1; D uncertain. Germline CDR1 MGHDK, CDR2 SYGVNS. The V and J ends lost 1 base and 3 bases respectively, with 12 bases between them. The CDR3 contains 15 residues. The CDR3 protein is CASSEFEGLDTEAFF. CDR3 in DNA: TGTGCCAGCAGTGAATTCGAGGGTTTGGACACTGAAGCTTTCTTT.

This clone was detected once. V gene TRBV11-2 combines with J gene TRBJ2-1; TRBD2 aligns across 8 bases. Losses at the gene ends were 5 bases for V and 9 bases for J; bases not matched to a gene: 3. Germline CDR1 is SGHAT and CDR2 is FQNNGV. This CDR3 is 12 amino acids long. The CDR3 loop reads CASSPAGGEQFF. In nucleotides, the CDR3 is TGTGCCAGCAGCCCCGCGGGGGGTGAGCAGTTCTTC.

This chain links TRBV4-2 with TRBJ2-1, with unresolved D. This CDR3 is 14 amino acids long. CDR1 and CDR2 (germline): LGHNA, YNFKEQ. The V end lost 0 bases, the J end lost 7 bases, and 10 bases lay between the germline ends. As DNA, the CDR3 is TGTGCCAGCAGCCAAGATAAACTGAGTAATGAGCAGTTCTTC. The encoded protein is CASSQDKLSNEQFF.

V and J are TRBV6-1 and TRBJ1-3; tentatively, D is TRBD1 (6 bases). V lost 2 bases and J lost 7, with 9 bases in between. CDR1 is MNHNS, CDR2 SASEGT, per germline. The CDR3 consists of 13 residues. DNA of the CDR3: TGTGCCAGCAGTGAATGGACAGCCAACACCATATATTTT. Translated, it gives CASSEWTANTIYF.

The chain has TRBV5-8 and TRBJ2-1, with D possibly TRBD2 on 5 matching bases. Per germline, CDR1 SGHTS and CDR2 YDEGEE. The CDR3 runs 14 residues. V lost 4 bases and J 2 bases, leaving 10 bases between the germline ends. For the CDR3, the DNA is TGTGCCAGCAGCGGAGGAGCTACCTACAATGAGCAGTTCTTC. This encodes CASSGGATYNEQFF.

The chain is built from TRBV30 and TRBJ2-3, with 8 nucleotides matching TRBD2. V shed 8 bases, J shed 5 bases, and the junction held 12 bases outside the gene matches. CDR3 length equals 14 residues. CDR1 and CDR2 (germline): GTSNPN, SVGIG (reference sequence). Here the CDR3 DNA reads TGTGCCACGATCGTGAGTAGCGGGGTAGATACGCAGTATTTT. This sequence encodes CATIVSSGVDTQYF. Looking up the rest from reference TRBV30 and TRBJ2-3 gives the full variable domain: SQTIHQWPATLVQPVGSPLSLECTVEGTSNPNLYWYRQAAGRGLQLLFYSVGIGQISSEVPQNLSASRPQDRQFILSSKKLLLSDSGFYLCATIVSSGVDTQYFGPGTRLTVL.

The genes are TRBV28 and TRBJ2-7, with 9 bases matching TRBD1. CDR1 MDHEN and CDR2 SYDVKM come from the germline V gene. This CDR3 region has 14 residues. The junction had 3 bases not matched to a gene; V was cut back by 6 bases and J by 0 bases. The CDR3 sequence: CASRRTGDSYEQYF. The CDR3 DNA follows: TGTGCCAGCAGACGGACAGGGGACTCCTACGAGCAGTACTTC.

In its sample, this clone was seen a few times. This sequence joins TRBV28 and TRBJ1-1; tentative D call: TRBD1 (5 bases). Trimming removed 2 bases from V and 7 bases from J, with 8 bases in between. CDR1 is MDHEN, CDR2 SYDVKM, per germline. This CDR3 has 12 residues. The CDR3 bases are TGTGCCAGCAGTTTAGGGGCAGTTGAAGCTTTCTTT. Protein product: CASSLGAVEAFF.

The chain has TRBV25-1 and TRBJ2-6, with D tentatively TRBD1 (6 bases). V gave up 8 bases and J gave up 0 bases, with 14 bases separating them. The V gene's germline CDR1 is MGHDK and CDR2 SYGVNS. The CDR3 is 16 residues long. The chain's CDR3 is CASLDSASSGANVLTF. The CDR3 bases are TGTGCCAGCTTGGACAGCGCTAGCTCTGGGGCCAACGTCCTGACTTTC.

This chain uses TRBV5-4 with TRBJ1-3; weak D call: TRBD1 (6 bases). V gave up 4 bases and J gave up 0 bases, with 14 bases separating them. CDR1 is SGHNT, CDR2 YYREEE, per germline (reference sequence). The CDR3 has 16 amino acids. CDR3 in amino acids: CASSRGSASSGNTIYF. The CDR3 nucleotides are TGTGCCAGCAGCAGGGGGTCGGCGAGCTCTGGAAACACCATATATTTT. The full variable domain, completed using reference TRBV5-4 and TRBJ1-3, is ETGVTQSPTHLIKTRGQQVTLRCSSQSGHNTVSWYQQALGQGPQFIFQYYREEENGRGNFPPRFSGLQFPNYSSELNVNALELDDSALYLCASSRGSASSGNTIYFGEGSWLTVV.

The chain links TRBV9 to TRBJ2-1; 9 bases fit TRBD2. CDR1 is SGDLS and CDR2 is YYNGEE in the germline V gene. This CDR3 spans 15 amino acids. V gave up 4 bases and J gave up 7 bases; unmatched junction bases: 9. In DNA, the CDR3 is TGTGCCAGCAGCCTGCCCGGGACTAGCAGTAATGAGCAGTTCTTC. Translating it yields CASSLPGTSSNEQFF.

The chain combines TRBV5-8 with TRBJ2-1, with D possibly TRBD2 on 5 matching bases. Germline-derived CDR1 and CDR2 are SGHTS and YDEGEE. There are 12 residues in the CDR3. V dropped 4 bases and J dropped 10 bases, with 12 bases sitting between them. CDR3 sequence (DNA): TGTGCCAGCAGCCCCTCGGAGCGGGAGCAGTTCTTC. Its protein is CASSPSEREQFF.

The chain combines TRBV29-1 with TRBJ1-1; TRBD1 is a possible D gene (6 bases). The germline V gene has CDR1 SQVTM and CDR2 ANQGSEA. This CDR3 spans 14 amino acids. V lost 8 bases and J lost 10, with 26 bases in between. CDR3 protein: CSFCLLRGGGIAFF. The CDR3 DNA reads TGCAGCTTCTGTCTCTTGCGGGGGGGCGGAATAGCTTTCTTT.

The chain combines TRBV5-6 with TRBJ1-5, with TRBD1 matching over 7 bases. Looked up from germline, CDR1 is SGHDT and CDR2 is YYEEEE. The CDR3 runs 15 residues. Trimming removed 4 bases from V and 3 bases from J; junction bases left unmatched: 7. The chain's CDR3 is CASSKLQGHNQPQHF. In DNA, the CDR3 is TGTGCCAGCAGCAAGCTACAGGGGCACAATCAGCCCCAGCATTTT.

A few counts support this clone. V is TRBV5-6 and J is TRBJ2-1; D gene ambiguous. Trimming removed 0 bases from V and 6 bases from J, with 10 bases in between. The CDR3 runs to 14 residues. CDR1 and CDR2 (germline): SGHDT, YYEEEE. This CDR3 is CASSLEFRSNEQFF. The CDR3 bases are TGTGCCAGCAGCTTGGAGTTTCGGTCCAATGAGCAGTTCTTC.

The V call is TRBV29-1, the J call TRBJ2-7; TRBD2 agrees at 9 bases. The CDR3 totals 13 residues. Trimming took 7 bases from V and 1 from J; bases not matched to a gene: 5. Germline V gene data show CDR1 as SQVTM and CDR2 as ANQGSEA. The CDR3 coding sequence is TGCAGCGCTGCGACTAGCGGATCCTACGAGCAGTACTTC. Translating it yields CSAATSGSYEQYF.

This clone has a handful of counts. This sequence joins TRBV14 and TRBJ2-1, with 7 nucleotides matching TRBD2. Germline values: CDR1 SGHDN, CDR2 FVKESK. V gave up 5 bases and J gave up 7 bases; unmatched junction bases: 2. The CDR3 extends over 12 amino acids. The CDR3 protein is CASSAAGNEQFF. For the CDR3, the DNA is TGTGCCAGCAGCGCAGCGGGGAATGAGCAGTTCTTC.

By frequency in the sample, this clone is medium-sized. The J gene is TRBJ2-1, the V gene TRBV11-1, with 10 bases identical to TRBD2. The length of the CDR3 is 15 residues. The ends lost 5 bases at V and 8 bases at J; junction bases unmatched: 9. Germline V gene sequence: CDR1 SGHAT, CDR2 FQDESV (reference sequence). The CDR3 sequence: CASSPSGGAGYEQFF. DNA for the CDR3: TGTGCCAGCAGCCCCAGCGGGGGGGCGGGTTATGAGCAGTTCTTC.